This record covers a single TCR beta chain. Its matching antigen is unknown. CDR1 ENHRY and CDR2 SYGVKD come from the germline V gene. The CDR3 is made up of 14 amino acids. V shed 8 bases and J 2 bases; nucleotides not matched to a gene: 5. This sample is part of a study of shared clonotypes between healthy human individuals. Study observations and caveats: Sharing across four donors was highest in naive CD4 (about 5%) and lowest in memory CD8 (about 0.4%).

TCRdb keeps only in-frame clones here, not all; method: immunoSEQ multiplex PCR. The table shows roughly 2 million clones, with more than 90% occurring only once. Sequencing was done on a sample of naive CD4+ T cells sorted from blood. Subset: CD45RA+ positively selected. The TCR was taken from a man aged 18 to 30 in good health. This chain joins TRBV10-3 and TRBJ2-2, with 7 bases identical to TRBD2. This chain's CDR3 is CAIGLEINTGELFF. For the CDR3, the DNA is TGTGCCATCGGACTAGAAATAAACACCGGGGAGCTGTTTTTT.